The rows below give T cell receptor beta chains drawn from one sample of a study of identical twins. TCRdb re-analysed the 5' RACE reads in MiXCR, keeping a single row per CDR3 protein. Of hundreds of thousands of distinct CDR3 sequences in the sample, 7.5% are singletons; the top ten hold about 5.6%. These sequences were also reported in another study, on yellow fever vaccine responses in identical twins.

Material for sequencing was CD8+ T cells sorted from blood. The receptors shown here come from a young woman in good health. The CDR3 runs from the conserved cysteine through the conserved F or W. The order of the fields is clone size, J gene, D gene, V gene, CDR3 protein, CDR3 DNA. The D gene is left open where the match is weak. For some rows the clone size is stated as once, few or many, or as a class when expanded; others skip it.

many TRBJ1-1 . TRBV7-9 CASSMGYTEAFF TGTGCCAGCAGCATGGGCTACACTGAAGCTTTCTTT
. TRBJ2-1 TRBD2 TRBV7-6 CASSLCGLADCEQFF TGTGCCAGCAGCTTATGCGGACTAGCGGACTGTGAGCAGTTCTTC
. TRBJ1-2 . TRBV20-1 CSASGGFRERPNYGYTF TGCAGTGCTAGCGGGGGGTTCAGGGAAAGACCTAACTATGGCTACACCTTC
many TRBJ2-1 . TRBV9 CASSPEASYNEQFF TGTGCCAGCAGCCCCGAAGCCTCCTACAATGAGCAGTTCTTC
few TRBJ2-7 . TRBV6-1 CASSNLGSSPYEQYF TGTGCCAGCAGCAACCTCGGGAGTTCCCCCTACGAGCAGTACTTC
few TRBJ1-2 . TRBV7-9 CASSLSLRFGYGYTF TGTGCCAGCAGCTTATCTCTCCGTTTCGGCTATGGCTACACCTTC
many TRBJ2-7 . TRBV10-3 CAISESGDEQYF TGTGCCATCAGTGAGTCAGGGGACGAGCAGTACTTC
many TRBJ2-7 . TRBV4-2 CASSPRRDEQYF TGTGCCAGCAGCCCGCGGCGCGACGAGCAGTACTTC
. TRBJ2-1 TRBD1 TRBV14 CASSHVWGQSYNEQFF TGTGCCAGCAGCCATGTTTGGGGACAGTCCTACAATGAGCAGTTCTTC
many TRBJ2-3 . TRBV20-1 CSATGGVERLTDTQYF TGCAGTGCTACGGGGGGCGTCGAAAGGTTGACAGATACGCAGTATTTT
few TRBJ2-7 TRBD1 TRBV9 CASSVGHTGAEQYF TGTGCCAGCAGCGTAGGCCATACAGGGGCCGAGCAGTACTTC